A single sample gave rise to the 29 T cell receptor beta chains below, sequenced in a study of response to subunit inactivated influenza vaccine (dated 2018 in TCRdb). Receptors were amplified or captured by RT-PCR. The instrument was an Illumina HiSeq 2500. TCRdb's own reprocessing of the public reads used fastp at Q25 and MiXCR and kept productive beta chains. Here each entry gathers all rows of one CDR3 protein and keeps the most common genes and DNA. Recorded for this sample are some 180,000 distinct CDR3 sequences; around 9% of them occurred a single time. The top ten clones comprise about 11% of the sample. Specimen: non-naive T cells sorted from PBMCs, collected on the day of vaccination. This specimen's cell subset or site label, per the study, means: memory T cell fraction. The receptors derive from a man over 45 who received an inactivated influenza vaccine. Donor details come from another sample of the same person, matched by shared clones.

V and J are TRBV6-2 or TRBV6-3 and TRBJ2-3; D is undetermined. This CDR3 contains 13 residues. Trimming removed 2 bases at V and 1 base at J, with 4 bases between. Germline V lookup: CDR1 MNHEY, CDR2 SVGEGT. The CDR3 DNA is TGTGCCAGCAGTTACCGGGGCACAGATACGCAGTATTTT. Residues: CASSYRGTDTQYF.

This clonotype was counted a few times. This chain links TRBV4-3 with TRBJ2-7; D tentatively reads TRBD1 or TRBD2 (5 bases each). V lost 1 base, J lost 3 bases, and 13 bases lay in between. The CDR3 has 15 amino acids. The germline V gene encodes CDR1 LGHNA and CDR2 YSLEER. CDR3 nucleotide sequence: TGCGCCAGCAGCCAAGGACTATGGGGGAGCTACGAGCAGTACTTC. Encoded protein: CASSQGLWGSYEQYF.

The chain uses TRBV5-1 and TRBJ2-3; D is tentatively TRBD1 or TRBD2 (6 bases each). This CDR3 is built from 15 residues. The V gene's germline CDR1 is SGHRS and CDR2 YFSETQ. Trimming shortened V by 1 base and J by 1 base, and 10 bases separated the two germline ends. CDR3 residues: CASSLRGPGTDTQYF. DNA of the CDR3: TGCGCCAGCAGCTTGCGGGGGCCGGGCACAGATACGCAGTATTTT.

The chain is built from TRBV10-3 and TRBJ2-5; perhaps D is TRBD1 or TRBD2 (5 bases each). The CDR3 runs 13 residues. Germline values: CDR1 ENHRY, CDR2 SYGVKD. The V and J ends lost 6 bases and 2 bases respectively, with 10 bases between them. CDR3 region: CAISGTGQETQYF. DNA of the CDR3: TGTGCCATCAGCGGGACGGGGCAAGAGACCCAGTACTTC.

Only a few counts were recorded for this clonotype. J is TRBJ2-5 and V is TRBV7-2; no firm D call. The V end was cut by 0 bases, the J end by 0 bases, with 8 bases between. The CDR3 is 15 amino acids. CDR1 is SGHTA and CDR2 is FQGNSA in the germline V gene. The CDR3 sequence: CASSLAWGNQETQYF. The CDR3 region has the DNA TGTGCCAGCAGCTTAGCTTGGGGAAACCAAGAGACCCAGTACTTC.

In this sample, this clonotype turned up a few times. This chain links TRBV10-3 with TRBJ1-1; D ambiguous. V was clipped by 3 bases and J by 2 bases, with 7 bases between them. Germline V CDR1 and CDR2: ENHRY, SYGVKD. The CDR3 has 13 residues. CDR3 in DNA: TGTGCCATCAGTGAAAAAACAAACACTGAAGCTTTCTTT. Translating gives CAISEKTNTEAFF.

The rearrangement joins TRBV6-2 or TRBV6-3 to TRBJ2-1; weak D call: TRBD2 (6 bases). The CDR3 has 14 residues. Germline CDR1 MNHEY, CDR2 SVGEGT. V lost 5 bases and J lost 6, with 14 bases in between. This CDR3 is CASSRLVSRNEQFF. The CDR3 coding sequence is TGTGCCAGCAGTCGACTAGTTTCTCGCAATGAGCAGTTCTTC.

CDR3 nucleotide sequence: TGTGCCAGCAGTTTAAACAGGGCGTCCTACGAGCAGTACTTC. Translated, it gives CASSLNRASYEQYF. The chain joins TRBV27 to TRBJ2-7, with D tentatively TRBD1 (6 bases). This CDR3 contains 14 residues. Germline lookup yields CDR1 MNHEY and CDR2 SMNVEV (reference sequence). Trimming took 2 bases from V and 1 from J, leaving 9 bases between them.

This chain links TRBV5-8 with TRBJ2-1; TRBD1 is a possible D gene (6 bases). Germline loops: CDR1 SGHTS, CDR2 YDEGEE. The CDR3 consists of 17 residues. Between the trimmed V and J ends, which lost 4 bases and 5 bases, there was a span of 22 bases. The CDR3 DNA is TGTGCCAGCAGCCTGTCATACAGGGTGAAGTTGAACAATGAGCAGTTCTTC. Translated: CASSLSYRVKLNNEQFF.

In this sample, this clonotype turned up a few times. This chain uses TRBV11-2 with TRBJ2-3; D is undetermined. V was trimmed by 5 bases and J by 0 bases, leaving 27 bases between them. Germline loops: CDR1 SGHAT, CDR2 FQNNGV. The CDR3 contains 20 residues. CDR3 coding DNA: TGTGCCAGCAGCCTACAGCCCCGACGTACACCACCCTTTAGCACAGATACGCAGTATTTT. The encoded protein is CASSLQPRRTPPFSTDTQYF.

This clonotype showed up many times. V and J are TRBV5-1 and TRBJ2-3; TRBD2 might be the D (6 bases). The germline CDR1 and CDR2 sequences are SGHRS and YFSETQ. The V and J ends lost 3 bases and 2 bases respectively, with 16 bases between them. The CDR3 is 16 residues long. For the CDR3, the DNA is TGCGCCAGCAGCTCCTCCTTGGCGGGGACCACAGATACGCAGTATTTT. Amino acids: CASSSSLAGTTDTQYF.

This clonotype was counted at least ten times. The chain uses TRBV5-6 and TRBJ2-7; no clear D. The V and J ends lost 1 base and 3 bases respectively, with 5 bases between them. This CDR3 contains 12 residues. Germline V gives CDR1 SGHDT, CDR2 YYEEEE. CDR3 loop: CASSLWGYEQYF. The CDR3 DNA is TGTGCCAGCAGCTTGTGGGGCTACGAGCAGTACTTC.

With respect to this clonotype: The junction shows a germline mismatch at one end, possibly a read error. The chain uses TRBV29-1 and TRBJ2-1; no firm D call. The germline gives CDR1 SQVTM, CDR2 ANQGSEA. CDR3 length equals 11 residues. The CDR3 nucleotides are TGCAGCGTTGAAGGATTCAATGAGCAGTTATTC. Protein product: CSVEGFNEQLF.

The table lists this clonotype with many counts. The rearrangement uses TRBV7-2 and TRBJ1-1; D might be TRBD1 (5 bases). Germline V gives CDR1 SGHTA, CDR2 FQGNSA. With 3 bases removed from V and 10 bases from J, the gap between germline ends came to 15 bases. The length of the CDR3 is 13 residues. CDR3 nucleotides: TGTGCCAGCAGCTTGGCGAAACAGGCGGGAGCTTTCTTT. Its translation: CASSLAKQAGAFF.

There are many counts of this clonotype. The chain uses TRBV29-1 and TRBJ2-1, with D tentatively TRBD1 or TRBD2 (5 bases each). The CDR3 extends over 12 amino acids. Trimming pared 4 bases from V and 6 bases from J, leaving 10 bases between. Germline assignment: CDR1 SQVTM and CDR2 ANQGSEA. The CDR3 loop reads CSVGDGANEQFF. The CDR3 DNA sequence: TGCAGCGTTGGGGACGGGGCCAATGAGCAGTTCTTC.

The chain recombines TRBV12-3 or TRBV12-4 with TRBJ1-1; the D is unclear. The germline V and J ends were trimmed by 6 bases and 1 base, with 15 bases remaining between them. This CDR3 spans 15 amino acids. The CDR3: CASSPPGVWNTEAFF. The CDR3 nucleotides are TGTGCCAGCAGCCCCCCCGGGGTGTGGAACACTGAAGCTTTCTTT.

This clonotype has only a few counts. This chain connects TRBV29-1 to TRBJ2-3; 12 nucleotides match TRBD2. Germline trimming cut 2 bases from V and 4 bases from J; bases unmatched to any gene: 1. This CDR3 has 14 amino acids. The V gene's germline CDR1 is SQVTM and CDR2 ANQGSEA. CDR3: CSVETSGGPDTQYF. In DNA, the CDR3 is TGCAGCGTTGAAACTAGCGGGGGGCCAGATACGCAGTATTTT.

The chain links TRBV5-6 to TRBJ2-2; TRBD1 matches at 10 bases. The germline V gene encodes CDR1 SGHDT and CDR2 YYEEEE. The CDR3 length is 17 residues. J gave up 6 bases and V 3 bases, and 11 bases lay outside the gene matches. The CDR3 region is CASSSPVRDRGAGELFF. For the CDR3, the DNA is TGTGCCAGCAGCTCTCCAGTCCGGGACAGGGGTGCCGGGGAGCTGTTTTTT.

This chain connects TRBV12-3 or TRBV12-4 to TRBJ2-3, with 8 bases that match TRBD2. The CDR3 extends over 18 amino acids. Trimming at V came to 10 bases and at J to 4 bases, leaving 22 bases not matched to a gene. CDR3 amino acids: CAICLVSPLAGWADTQYF. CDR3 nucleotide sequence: TGTGCCATCTGTTTGGTGTCCCCCTTAGCGGGATGGGCAGATACGCAGTATTTT.

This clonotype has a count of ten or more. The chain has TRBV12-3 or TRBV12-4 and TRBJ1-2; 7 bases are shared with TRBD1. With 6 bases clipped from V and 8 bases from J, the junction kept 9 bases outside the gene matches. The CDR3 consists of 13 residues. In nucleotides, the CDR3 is TGTGCCAGCAGACTCGGGACAGCCGAGGGCTACACCTTC. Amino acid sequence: CASRLGTAEGYTF.

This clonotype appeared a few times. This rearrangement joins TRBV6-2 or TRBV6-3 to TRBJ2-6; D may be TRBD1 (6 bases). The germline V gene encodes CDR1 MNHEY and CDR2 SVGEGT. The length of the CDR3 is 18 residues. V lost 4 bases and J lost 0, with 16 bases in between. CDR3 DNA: TGTGCCAGCAGTTCCGGACAGTCACGGTCCTCTGGGGCCAACGTCCTGACTTTC. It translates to CASSSGQSRSSGANVLTF.

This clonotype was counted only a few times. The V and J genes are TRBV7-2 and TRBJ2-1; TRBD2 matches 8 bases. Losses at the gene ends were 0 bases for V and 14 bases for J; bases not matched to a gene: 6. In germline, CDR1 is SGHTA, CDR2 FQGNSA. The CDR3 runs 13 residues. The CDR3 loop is CASSLAMGLEKFF. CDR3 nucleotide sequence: TGTGCCAGCAGCTTAGCCATGGGACTAGAGAAGTTCTTC.

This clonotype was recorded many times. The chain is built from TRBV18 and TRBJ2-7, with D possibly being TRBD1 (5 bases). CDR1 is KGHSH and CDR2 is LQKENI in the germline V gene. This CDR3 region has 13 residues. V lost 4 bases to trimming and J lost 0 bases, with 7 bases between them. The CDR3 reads CASSQDISYEQYF. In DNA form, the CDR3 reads TGTGCCAGCTCACAGGACATCTCCTACGAGCAGTACTTC.

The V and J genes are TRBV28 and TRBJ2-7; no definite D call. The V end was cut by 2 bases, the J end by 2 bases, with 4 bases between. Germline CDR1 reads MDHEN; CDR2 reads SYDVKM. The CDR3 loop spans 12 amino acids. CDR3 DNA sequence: TGTGCCAGCAGTTTAAAAGCCTACGAGCAGTACTTC. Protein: CASSLKAYEQYF.

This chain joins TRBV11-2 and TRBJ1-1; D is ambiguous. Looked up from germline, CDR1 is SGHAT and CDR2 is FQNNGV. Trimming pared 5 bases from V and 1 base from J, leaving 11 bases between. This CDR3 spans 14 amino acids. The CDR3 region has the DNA TGTGCCAGCAGCGCGCGTCATGGGAACACTGAAGCTTTCTTT. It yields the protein CASSARHGNTEAFF.

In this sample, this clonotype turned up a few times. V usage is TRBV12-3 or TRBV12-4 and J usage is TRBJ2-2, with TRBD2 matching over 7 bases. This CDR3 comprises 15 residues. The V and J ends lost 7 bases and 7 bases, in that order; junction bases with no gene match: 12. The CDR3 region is CASNTQAGGFGELFF. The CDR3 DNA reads TGTGCCAGCAATACACAGGCCGGGGGGTTCGGGGAGCTGTTTTTT.

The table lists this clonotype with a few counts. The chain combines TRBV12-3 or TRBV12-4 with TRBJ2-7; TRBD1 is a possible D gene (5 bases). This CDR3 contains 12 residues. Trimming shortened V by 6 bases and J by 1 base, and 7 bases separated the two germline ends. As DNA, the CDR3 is TGTGCCAGCAGGGGGCCTTCCTACGAGCAGTACTTC. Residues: CASRGPSYEQYF.

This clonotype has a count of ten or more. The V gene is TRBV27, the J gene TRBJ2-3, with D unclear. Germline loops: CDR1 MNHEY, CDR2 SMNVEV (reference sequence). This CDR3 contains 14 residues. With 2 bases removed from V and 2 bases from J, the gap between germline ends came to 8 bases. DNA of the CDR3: TGTGCCAGCAGTTTACTCGGACCCACAGATACGCAGTATTTT. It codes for CASSLLGPTDTQYF.

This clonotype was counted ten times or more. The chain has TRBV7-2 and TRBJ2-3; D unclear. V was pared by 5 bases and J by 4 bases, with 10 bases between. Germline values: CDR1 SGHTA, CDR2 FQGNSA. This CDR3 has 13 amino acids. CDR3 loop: CASSRWIPDTQYF. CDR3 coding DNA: TGTGCCAGCAGCCGCTGGATTCCAGATACGCAGTATTTT.